Below, 9 T cell receptor beta chains from the same sample are listed, as sequenced in a study of cytomegalovirus exposure and HLA in healthy donors (dated by TCRdb to about 2017). The library was generated by the immunoSEQ multiplex PCR assay. Imported from immuneACCESS, the table was reduced by TCRdb to in-frame sequences with V and J called. These copies leave out some clones; in studies compared against another copy, an unresolved V gene accounts for under half, and the cause of the remainder is not known. Here the sample has some 140,000 clones; roughly 86% occur a single time. Clones ranked in the top ten supply more than 1.4% of the sample. What was sequenced was PBMCs. These receptors were taken from a woman aged 25-40 years in good health and CMV-seronegative.

The CDR3, as DNA: TGTGCCAGCAGCTTAGGTGCAGGGTCCTACGAGCAGTACTTC. Translated: CASSLGAGSYEQYF. The genes are TRBV7-2 and TRBJ2-7; possibly TRBD1 for D (5 bases). The CDR3 sequence is 14 residues long. Germline CDR1 SGHTA, CDR2 FQGNSA. V dropped 1 base and J dropped 1 base, with 8 bases sitting between them.

The chain uses TRBV11-2 and TRBJ2-5; the D is unclear. Trimming cost V 0 bases and J 4 bases, with 9 bases left between them. This CDR3 spans 14 amino acids. Germline V gives CDR1 SGHAT, CDR2 FQNNGV. In DNA form, the CDR3 reads TGTGCCAGCAGCTTAGATCTAATACGAGAGACCCAGTACTTC. It translates to CASSLDLIRETQYF.

The table lists this clone with a count of one. The genes are TRBV6-6 and TRBJ2-7, with 9 positions matching TRBD1. CDR1 is MNHNY, CDR2 SVGAGI, per germline (reference sequence). CDR3 length: 14 amino acids. After removal of 2 bases from V and 5 bases from J, the junction contained 4 bases not matched to a gene. This CDR3 reads CASSYLGQGNEQYF. The CDR3 DNA reads TGTGCCAGCAGTTACCTCGGACAGGGGAACGAGCAGTACTTC.

V usage is TRBV4-3 and J usage is TRBJ1-4; 10 positions agree with TRBD1. V shed 4 bases and J 2 bases; nucleotides not matched to a gene: 10. This CDR3 has 18 residues. CDR1 LGHNA and CDR2 YSLEER come from the germline V gene. The CDR3 DNA reads TGCGCCAGCAGCCGTTTGAGACAGGGGGCGTATACTAATGAAAAACTGTTTTTT. It codes for CASSRLRQGAYTNEKLFF.

The CDR3 DNA sequence: TGCGCCAGCAGCCAGTCTACCCCAAGAAGTACTAATGAAAAACTGTTTTTT. Residues: CASSQSTPRSTNEKLFF. V is TRBV4-1 and J is TRBJ1-4; unclear D gene. CDR3 size: 17 residues. V lost 3 bases and J 2 bases, leaving 16 bases between the germline ends. In germline, CDR1 is MGHRA, CDR2 YSYEKL.

This clone showed up just once. The V call is TRBV18, the J call TRBJ2-2, with D perhaps matching TRBD1 (6 bases). The ends were cut back, 5 bases at V and 6 bases at J, with 13 bases in the middle. CDR3 length: 14 amino acids. Germline CDR1 and CDR2: KGHSH and LQKENI. CDR3 in DNA: TGTGCCAGCTCATGGCAGGGGACCGCCGGGGAGCTGTTTTTT. Encoded protein: CASSWQGTAGELFF.

This clone was found a few times. This chain joins TRBV7-9 and TRBJ1-6; D gene unclear. The CDR3 runs to 12 residues. V was pared by 2 bases and J by 8 bases, with 4 bases between. Per germline, CDR1 SEHNR and CDR2 FQNEAQ (reference sequence). DNA of the CDR3: TGTGCCAGCAGCTTAACTTATTCACCCCTCCACTTT. Residues: CASSLTYSPLHF.

CDR3 region: CASSYRTGPYEQYF. The CDR3 bases are TGTGCCAGCAGCTACAGGACAGGCCCCTACGAGCAGTACTTC. The chain recombines TRBV7-9 with TRBJ2-7; 7 bases agree with TRBD1. The V gene's germline CDR1 is SEHNR and CDR2 FQNEAQ (reference sequence). Trimming removed 4 bases from V and 2 bases from J; junction bases left unmatched: 5. This CDR3 comprises 14 residues.

The chain is built from TRBV6-5 and TRBJ2-2; D remains ambiguous. From germline, CDR1 is MNHEY and CDR2 SVGAGI. Between the trimmed V and J ends, which lost 5 bases and 0 bases, there was a span of 4 bases. The CDR3 totals 13 residues. CDR3 loop: CASSNTNTGELFF. The CDR3 DNA reads TGTGCCAGCAGTAACACGAACACCGGGGAGCTGTTTTTT.